In this sample, the clone carrying this T cell receptor beta chain turned up once. The antigen remains unidentified. The data derive from a study of shared clonotypes between healthy human individuals. Trimming cost V 3 bases and J 1 base, with 8 bases left between them. Germline-derived CDR1 and CDR2 are KGHSH and LQKENI. CDR3 size: 14 residues. Notes on the study in general: Four donors showed sharing of around 5% of naive CD4 clonotypes.

Template for every sorted-subset replicate PCR totaled approximately 0.2 ug DNA, 25,000 to 35,000 T cell genomes. Generated by immunoSEQ multiplex PCR, the TCRdb table keeps only in-frame clones and is missing some. The data contain 2 million to 3 million clones, over 85% of them singletons. The receptor was derived from a man aged 18 to 29 in good health. Some clones in this sample may be carry-over from other donors' samples. The sequencing sample was made of naive CD4+ T cells from PBMCs. This sample's subset: CD45RA+ positively selected. This chain uses TRBV18 with TRBJ2-3, with unresolved D. CDR3 residues: CASSPLRGTDTQYF. The CDR3 nucleotides are TGTGCCAGCTCACCCTTAAGAGGCACAGATACGCAGTATTTT.